This T cell receptor (beta chain) comes out of a study of T cells in localized non-small cell lung cancer. V gave up 3 bases and J gave up 4 bases; unmatched junction bases: 7. Germline CDR1 is LGHNA and CDR2 is YSLEER. This CDR3 region has 15 residues. Concerning this clone itself: No antigen is known for it.

Repertoires were generated with immunoSEQ multiplex PCR, while TCRdb's copy carries only in-frame clones and drops some. The sample comprises fewer than 90,000 clones, almost 85% of which are singletons, and about 2.7% rests with the top ten. Study-wide results and limits: Uninvolved adjacent lung showed higher T cell clonality than tumor. The study detected a median around 57 of the top 100 tumor clones in adjacent lung. Longer overall survival was seen with higher T cell density measured in blood.

The material was peripheral blood, obtained before any cancer treatment. The chain carries TRBV4-3 and TRBJ2-3; 7 nucleotides line up with TRBD1. The receptor's source is a man aged 40 to 70 with stage I lung adenocarcinoma. As DNA, the CDR3 is TGCGCCAGCAGCCAGGCTCGACAGGGCGCAGATACGCAGTATTTT. This gives the protein CASSQARQGADTQYF.